Listed here is a single T cell receptor beta chain. The antigen remains undetermined. It was at deep level that the assay was run. Repertoires were generated with immunoSEQ multiplex PCR, while TCRdb's copy carries only in-frame clones and drops some. The repertoire holds a few million clones, with over 90% as singletons. This sample is part of a study of shared clonotypes between healthy human individuals. V was shortened by 6 bases and J by 6 bases, with 12 bases between the two germline ends. The germline gives CDR1 MNHEY, CDR2 SMNVEV (reference sequence). The CDR3 consists of 13 residues. Study-wide results and limits: Larger estimated richness was generally recorded for naive subsets relative to memory subsets.

The sequence derives from a man aged 18 to 29 in good health. Some clones in this sample may be carry-over from other donors' samples. Material for sequencing was naive CD4+ T cells from PBMCs. The subset here: CD45RA+ positively selected. The chain carries TRBV27 and TRBJ1-5; D remains unclear. CDR3 sequence reads: CASRLGIGQPQHF. CDR3 in DNA: TGTGCCAGCAGATTGGGGATCGGTCAGCCCCAGCATTTT.